Listed below are T cell receptor beta chains from one sample, sequenced in a study of blood T cell repertoires in COVID-19. TCRdb keeps only in-frame clones here, not all; method: immunoSEQ multiplex PCR. The data contain roughly 150,000 clones, roughly four fifths of them singletons. Sequencing used peripheral blood. The source is a man in his 70s who had recovered from COVID-19. Both conserved end residues are part of each CDR3. The D gene is left open where the match is weak. The size field is filled for only some rows; it gives once, few, many or a size class.

clone_size,v_call,d_call,j_call,cdr3_aa,cdr3_nt
.,TRBV3-1/TRBV3-2,.,TRBJ1-2,CASSKGGGSNYGYTF,TGTGCCAGCAGTAAAGGGGGGGGATCTAACTATGGCTACACCTTC
.,TRBV27,TRBD2,TRBJ2-2,CASTQAGGITGELFF,TGTGCCAGCACCCAAGCGGGAGGGATCACCGGGGAGCTGTTTTTT
.,TRBV7-9,.,TRBJ2-3,CATQRDGGDTQYF,TGTGCCACTCAGAGAGATGGCGGGGATACGCAGTATTTT
few,TRBV18,TRBD2,TRBJ2-3,CASSPQLAGGTDTQYF,TGTGCCAGCTCACCCCAACTAGCGGGAGGAACAGATACGCAGTATTTT
.,TRBV12-3/TRBV12-4,.,TRBJ2-7,CASSSGAPEQYF,TGTGCCAGCAGCTCAGGGGCTCCCGAGCAGTACTTC
.,TRBV11-2,TRBD2,TRBJ2-6,CASSPSGRSSGANVLTF,TGTGCCAGCAGCCCTAGCGGGAGGAGCTCTGGGGCCAACGTCCTGACTTTC
.,TRBV25-1,TRBD1,TRBJ1-3,CASTGQGNTIYF,TGTGCCAGCACGGGACAGGGGAACACCATATATTTT
.,TRBV27,TRBD2,TRBJ2-5,CATGTSGSETQYF,TGTGCCACGGGGACTAGCGGGAGTGAGACCCAGTACTTC
.,TRBV5-5,TRBD1,TRBJ1-5,CASSTGQGNNQPQHF,TGTGCCAGCAGCACTGGACAGGGGAACAATCAGCCCCAGCATTTT
.,TRBV5-1,TRBD2,TRBJ2-7,CASSPLAGGAYEQYF,TGCGCCAGCAGTCCTCTGGCGGGAGGGGCCTACGAGCAGTACTTC
.,TRBV15,.,TRBJ2-3,CATSRNRDTSTDTQYF,TGTGCCACCAGCAGAAATCGGGACACTAGCACAGATACGCAGTATTTT
once,TRBV10-3,TRBD1,TRBJ1-1,CAISGQGDRRMNTEAFF,TGTGCCATCAGTGGACAGGGGGACCGGAGGATGAACACTGAAGCTTTCTTT
few,TRBV3-1/TRBV3-2,.,TRBJ1-5,CASSHRTEPYSNQPQHF,TGTGCCAGCAGCCACAGGACAGAGCCATATAGCAATCAGCCCCAGCATTTT
.,TRBV7-9,.,TRBJ2-3,CASSLARGIDTQYF,TGTGCCAGCAGCTTAGCGAGGGGGATAGATACGCAGTATTTT
.,TRBV18,.,TRBJ2-1,CASSHASAATHNEQFF,TGTGCCAGCTCACATGCTAGCGCAGCAACCCACAATGAGCAGTTCTTC
.,TRBV10-1,.,TRBJ2-4,CASSDRLAKNIQYF,TGCGCCAGCAGTGACCGGTTAGCCAAAAACATTCAGTACTTC
.,TRBV27,TRBD1,TRBJ2-6,CASSRWGQGVSGANVLTF,TGTGCCAGCAGCCGCTGGGGACAGGGCGTCTCTGGGGCCAACGTCCTGACTTTC
.,TRBV25-1,.,TRBJ1-1,CASSGVGATEAFF,TGTGCCAGCAGTGGGGTTGGGGCCACTGAAGCTTTCTTT
.,TRBV10-3,TRBD1,TRBJ1-1,CAISPGQGDTEAFF,TGTGCCATCAGCCCGGGACAGGGGGACACTGAAGCTTTCTTT
.,TRBV5-5,TRBD1,TRBJ1-3,CASSLGGTGGGNTIYF,TGTGCCAGCAGCTTGGGAGGGACAGGAGGTGGAAACACCATATATTTT
.,TRBV27,TRBD2,TRBJ2-7,CASSSAGGALAEAYEQYF,TGTGCCAGCAGTTCCGCGGGGGGGGCACTAGCGGAGGCCTACGAGCAGTACTTC
.,TRBV11-2,TRBD2,TRBJ2-5,CASSLRASGKETQYF,TGTGCCAGCAGCTTGAGGGCTAGCGGGAAAGAGACCCAGTACTTC
once,TRBV3-1/TRBV3-2,TRBD2,TRBJ2-5,CASSQELAGGETQYF,TGTGCCAGCAGCCAAGAACTAGCGGGAGGAGAGACCCAGTACTTC
.,TRBV28,.,TRBJ2-3,CASSFPPPGTKARTDTQYF,TGTGCCAGCAGTTTCCCCCCTCCCGGGACAAAGGCACGCACAGATACGCAGTATTTT
.,TRBV2,.,TRBJ1-4,CASCNQVANEKLFF,TGTGCCAGCTGTAATCAGGTAGCTAATGAAAAACTGTTTTTT
.,TRBV5-1,.,TRBJ2-7,CASSSASGAYEQYF,TGCGCCAGCAGCTCCGCTTCGGGGGCCTACGAGCAGTACTTC
.,TRBV18,TRBD1,TRBJ2-2,CASSPSQGDTGELFF,TGTGCCAGCTCCCCTAGCCAGGGGGACACCGGGGAGCTGTTTTTT
.,TRBV7-2,.,TRBJ2-2,CASSGTYQNTGELFF,TGTGCCAGCAGCGGGACTTACCAGAACACCGGGGAGCTGTTTTTT